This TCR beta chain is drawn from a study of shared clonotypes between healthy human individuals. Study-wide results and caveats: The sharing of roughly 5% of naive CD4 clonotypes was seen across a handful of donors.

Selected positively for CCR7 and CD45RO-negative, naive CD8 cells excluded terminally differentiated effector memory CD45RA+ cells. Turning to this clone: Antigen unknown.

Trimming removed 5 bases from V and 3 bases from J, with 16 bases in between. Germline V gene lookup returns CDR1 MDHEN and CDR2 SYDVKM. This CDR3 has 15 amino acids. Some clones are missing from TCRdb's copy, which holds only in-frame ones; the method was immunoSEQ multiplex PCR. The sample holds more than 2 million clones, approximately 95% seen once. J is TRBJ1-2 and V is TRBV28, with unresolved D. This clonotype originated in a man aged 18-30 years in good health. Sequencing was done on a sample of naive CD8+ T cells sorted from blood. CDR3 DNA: TGTGCCAGCAGTCTCTCCCTCGAGGGTGACTATGGCTACACCTTC. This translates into CASSLSLEGDYGYTF.